This record concerns one T cell receptor (beta chain) sequence. Its antigen is not identified. The data were taken from a study of shared clonotypes between healthy human individuals. This CDR3 is 15 amino acids long. With 1 base clipped from V and 2 bases from J, the junction kept 3 bases outside the gene matches. Germline CDR1 and CDR2: SGDLS and YYNGEE. Every donor, a Caucasian adult, lived in Nashville, Tennessee. Here immunoSEQ multiplex PCR was the method, and the copy in TCRdb shows in-frame clones only, minus some. The sample consists of around 100,000 clones, under 70% of them appearing once. Study-wide points: Some naive CD4 clonotypes, 5% to 5.5%, turned up in common across a handful of donors. Shared clonotypes across all four donors exceeded non-shared ones in generation probability.

The chain couples TRBV9 to TRBJ2-3; 8 positions agree with TRBD1. The sequencing input was memory CD8+ T cells sorted from blood. The subset here: CD45RO+ cells pooled with CCR7-negative TemRA cells. The receptor's source is a man in his thirties or forties in good health. The CDR3 DNA reads as TGTGCCAGCAGCGTACGGGACAGGCTCACAGATACGCAGTATTTT. This translates into CASSVRDRLTDTQYF.